The source of this T cell receptor (beta chain) is a study of blood T cell repertoires in COVID-19 (TCRdb year 2020). About the full investigation: Samples covering the acute and convalescent phases of COVID-19 were provided by collaborators in the United States, Italy and Spain. The material from the prospective study consisted of cDNA or gDNA derived from T cells, B-cell-depleted T cells, or PBMCs. Subjects who had been exposed to COVID-19, were actively infected with it, or had recovered from it provided the deeply sampled blood TCRbeta repertoires that made up the dataset. The repertoires were released in a freely available public database intended as a resource for research on the immune response to SARS-CoV-2. Samples were obtained from the ongoing ImmuneRACE study (first 160 participants) and from some 1,300 subjects provided by 6 global collaborators. Sample metadata almost always included a de-identified subject ID, COVID-19 status, age in years and sex. Where available, HLA class I and class II types were taken from metadata supplied by the sample provider and were not determined by assay-based typing. What the research found in general, with its limitations: The amount of clinical and demographic metadata varied by source and participant and was provided uncurated.

Comment on this clone: Its antigen is unknown. Base qualities are missing; no much larger clone stands one base away.

Participants in the prospective study were enrolled through a virtual design, were aged 18 to 89 years, and lived in about 25 United States geographic areas. Cohort assignment in the prospective study relied on participant-reported clinical history from a screening survey and a study questionnaire. Mobile phlebotomists in the prospective study collected whole blood, serum and a nasopharyngeal or oropharyngeal swab from every participant. Prospective study participants could optionally give additional blood draws and questionnaires over a 2-month period. Blood samples from the prospective study were shipped frozen or at room temperature prior to DNA extraction. The immunoSEQ Assay, a bias-controlled multiplex PCR, was used to amplify TCRbeta CDR3 regions from genomic DNA. As for the authors' bioinformatics: The number of nucleated cells in each sample was estimated by amplification of reference gene primers within the assay. To quantify the absolute abundance of each unique TCRbeta CDR3 rearrangement, sequence reads were collapsed and filtered. For each sample, productive Simpson clonality was calculated as the square root of Simpson's diversity index across productive rearrangements. TCRdb's version of the immuneACCESS table is confined to in-frame rearrangements and falls short of the full clone set. An unresolved V gene accounts for under half of the shortfall where checked; the remainder is of unknown origin. V and J calls and clone size are copied from that table; D and trimming were computed from the DNA. The sample contains under 200,000 clones, 81% of them found a single time. The ten largest clones represent 5.6% of the sample.

This clonotype originated in a woman between 35 and 50 years old with acute COVID-19. The specimen was PBMCs or T cells enriched from blood (not recorded which).

CDR3 reads: CASSQVGSGGRGYGYTF. The nucleotides read TGCGCCAGCAGCCAAGTCGGGTCAGGGGGCCGTGGCTATGGCTACACCTTC. The chain joins TRBV4-1 to TRBJ1-2; 8 central bases correspond to TRBD1. The germline V gene sets CDR1 to MGHRA and CDR2 to YSYEKL. Germline trimming amounts to 1 base on V and 4 bases on J, with 11 as the count of junction bases outside the gene matches. Counted from cysteine to phenylalanine, this CDR3 has 17 amino acids. Only the CDR3 part of the read is kept: 51 bases, read in frame from the first base.